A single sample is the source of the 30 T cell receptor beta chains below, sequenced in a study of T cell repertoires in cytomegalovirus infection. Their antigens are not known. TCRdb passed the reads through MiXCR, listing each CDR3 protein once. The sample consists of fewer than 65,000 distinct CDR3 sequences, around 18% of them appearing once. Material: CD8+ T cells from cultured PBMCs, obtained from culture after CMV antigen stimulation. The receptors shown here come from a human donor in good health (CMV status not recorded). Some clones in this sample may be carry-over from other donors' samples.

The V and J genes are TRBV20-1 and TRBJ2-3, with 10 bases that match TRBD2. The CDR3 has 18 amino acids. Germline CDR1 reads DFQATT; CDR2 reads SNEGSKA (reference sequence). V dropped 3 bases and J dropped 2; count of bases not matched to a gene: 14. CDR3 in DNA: TGCAGTGCTAGCCCCGTCTGGAGCGGGAGGGCCCTCACAGATACGCAGTATTTT. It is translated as CSASPVWSGRALTDTQYF.

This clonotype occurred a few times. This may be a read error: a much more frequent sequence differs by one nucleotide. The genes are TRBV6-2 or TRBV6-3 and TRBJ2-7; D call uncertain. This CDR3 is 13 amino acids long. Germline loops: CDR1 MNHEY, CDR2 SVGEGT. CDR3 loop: CTSSYSSYNEQYF. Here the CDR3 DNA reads TGTACCAGCAGTTACTCGAGTTATAACGAGCAGTACTTC.

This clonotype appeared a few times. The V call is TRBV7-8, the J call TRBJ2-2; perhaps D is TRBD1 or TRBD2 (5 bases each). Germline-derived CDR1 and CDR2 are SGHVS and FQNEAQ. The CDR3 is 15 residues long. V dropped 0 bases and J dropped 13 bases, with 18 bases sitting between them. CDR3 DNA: TGTGCCAGCAGCTTAGCGGCCGGGGACCGCGGCCCGCTGTTTTTT. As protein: CASSLAAGDRGPLFF.

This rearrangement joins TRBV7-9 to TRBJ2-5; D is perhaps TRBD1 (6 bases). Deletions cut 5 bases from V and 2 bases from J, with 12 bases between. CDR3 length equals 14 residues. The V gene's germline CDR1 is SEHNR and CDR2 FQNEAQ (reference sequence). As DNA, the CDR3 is TGTGCCAGCAGCCCTGGAGGACAGCAAGAGACCCAGTACTTC. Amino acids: CASSPGGQQETQYF.

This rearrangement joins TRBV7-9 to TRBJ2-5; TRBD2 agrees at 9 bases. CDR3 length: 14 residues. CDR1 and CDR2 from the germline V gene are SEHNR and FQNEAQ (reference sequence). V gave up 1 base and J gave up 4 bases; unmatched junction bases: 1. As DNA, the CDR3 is TGTGCCAGCAGCTTAGTACTAGCGGGAGAGACCCAGTACTTC. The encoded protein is CASSLVLAGETQYF.

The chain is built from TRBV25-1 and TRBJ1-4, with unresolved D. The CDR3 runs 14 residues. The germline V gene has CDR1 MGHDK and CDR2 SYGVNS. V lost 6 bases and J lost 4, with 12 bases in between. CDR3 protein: CASREVGGNEKLFF. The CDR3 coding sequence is TGTGCCAGCAGAGAGGTGGGCGGTAATGAAAAACTGTTTTTT. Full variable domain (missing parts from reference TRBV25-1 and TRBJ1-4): EADIYQTPRYLVIGTGKKITLECSQTMGHDKMYWYQQDPGMELHLIHYSYGVNSTEKGDLSSESTVSRIRTEHFPLTLESARPSHTSQYLCASREVGGNEKLFFGSGTQLSVL.

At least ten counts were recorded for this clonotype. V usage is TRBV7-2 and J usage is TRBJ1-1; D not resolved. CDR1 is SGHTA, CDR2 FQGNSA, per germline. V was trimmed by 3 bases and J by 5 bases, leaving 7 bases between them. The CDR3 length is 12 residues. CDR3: CASSFMTTEAFF. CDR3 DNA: TGTGCCAGCAGCTTTATGACAACTGAAGCTTTCTTT.

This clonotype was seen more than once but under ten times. CDR3 amino acids: CASSRWGDKNIQYF. CDR3 DNA: TGTGCCAGCAGTCGTTGGGGTGACAAAAACATTCAGTACTTC. V and J are TRBV28 and TRBJ2-4; D uncertain. The CDR3 spans 14 residues. V lost 5 bases and J lost 3, with 11 bases in between. The germline gives CDR1 MDHEN, CDR2 SYDVKM.

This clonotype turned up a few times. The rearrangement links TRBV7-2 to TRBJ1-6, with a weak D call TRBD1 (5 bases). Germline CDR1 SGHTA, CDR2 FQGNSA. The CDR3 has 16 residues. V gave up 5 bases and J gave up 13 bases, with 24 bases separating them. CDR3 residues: CASSQTGGRVTSPLHF. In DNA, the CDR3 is TGTGCCAGCAGCCAAACGGGGGGGAGGGTCACATCGCCCCTCCACTTT.

CDR3 bases: TGTGCCAGTACGGCAGGATATGGCTACACCTTC. Amino acids: CASTAGYGYTF. The gene calls are TRBV19 and TRBJ1-2; D call uncertain. The CDR3 is 11 amino acids. The germline CDR1 and CDR2 sequences are LNHDA and SQIVND (reference sequence). V was clipped by 7 bases and J by 5 bases, with 8 bases between them.

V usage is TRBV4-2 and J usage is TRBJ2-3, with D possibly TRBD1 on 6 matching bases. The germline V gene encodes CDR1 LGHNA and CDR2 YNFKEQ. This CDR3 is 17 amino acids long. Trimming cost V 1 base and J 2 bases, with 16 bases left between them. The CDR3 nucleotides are TGTGCCAGCAGCCAAGTGCCCCGGGACACATACACAGATACGCAGTATTTT. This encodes CASSQVPRDTYTDTQYF.

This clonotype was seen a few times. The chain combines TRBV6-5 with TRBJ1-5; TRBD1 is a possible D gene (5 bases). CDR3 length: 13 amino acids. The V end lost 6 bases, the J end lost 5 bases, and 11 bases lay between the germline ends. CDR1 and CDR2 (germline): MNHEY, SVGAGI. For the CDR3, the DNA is TGTGCCAGCAGCCCTGCAGGGTATCAGCCCCAGCATTTT. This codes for CASSPAGYQPQHF.

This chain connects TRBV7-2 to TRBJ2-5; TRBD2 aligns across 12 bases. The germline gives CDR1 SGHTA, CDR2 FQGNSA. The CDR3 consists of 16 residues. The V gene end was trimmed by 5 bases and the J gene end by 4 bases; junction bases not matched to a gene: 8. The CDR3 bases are TGTGCCAGCAGCCCGACTAGCGGGAGAGGAGGAGAGACCCAGTACTTC. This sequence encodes CASSPTSGRGGETQYF.

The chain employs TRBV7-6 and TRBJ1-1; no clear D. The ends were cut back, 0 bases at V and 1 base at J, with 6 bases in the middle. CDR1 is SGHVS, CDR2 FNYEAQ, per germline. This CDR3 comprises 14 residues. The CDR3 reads CASSLARQNTEAFF. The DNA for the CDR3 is TGTGCCAGCAGCTTAGCGCGACAGAACACTGAAGCTTTCTTT.

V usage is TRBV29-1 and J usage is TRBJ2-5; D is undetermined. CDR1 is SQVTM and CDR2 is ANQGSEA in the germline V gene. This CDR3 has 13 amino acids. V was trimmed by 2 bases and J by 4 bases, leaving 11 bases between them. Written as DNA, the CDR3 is TGCAGCGTTGAACCGGTTCTTCTAGAGACCCAGTACTTC. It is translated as CSVEPVLLETQYF. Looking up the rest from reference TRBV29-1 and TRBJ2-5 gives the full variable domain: SAVISQKPSRDICQRGTSLTIQCQVDSQVTMMFWYRQQPGQSLTLIATANQGSEATYESGFVIDKFPISRPNLTFSTLTVSNMSPEDSSIYLCSVEPVLLETQYFGPGTRLLVL.

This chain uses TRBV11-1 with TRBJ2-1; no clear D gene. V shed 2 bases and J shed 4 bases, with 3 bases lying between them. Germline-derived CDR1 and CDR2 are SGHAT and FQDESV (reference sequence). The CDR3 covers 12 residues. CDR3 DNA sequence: TGTGCCAGCAGCTTACAGTACAATGAGCAGTTCTTC. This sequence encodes CASSLQYNEQFF.

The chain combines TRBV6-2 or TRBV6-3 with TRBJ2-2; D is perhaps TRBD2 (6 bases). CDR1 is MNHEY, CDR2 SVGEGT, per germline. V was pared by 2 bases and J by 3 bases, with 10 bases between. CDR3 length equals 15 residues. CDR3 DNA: TGTGCCAGCAGTTACGCCGGGAGTTACACCGGGGAGCTGTTTTTT. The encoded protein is CASSYAGSYTGELFF.

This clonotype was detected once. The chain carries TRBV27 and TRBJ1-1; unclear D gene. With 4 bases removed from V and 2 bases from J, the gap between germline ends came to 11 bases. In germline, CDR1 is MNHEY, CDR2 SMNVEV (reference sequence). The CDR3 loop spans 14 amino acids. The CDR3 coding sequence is TGTGCCAGCAGTTCCCCCCCGGGAAACACTGAAGCTTTCTTT. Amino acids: CASSSPPGNTEAFF.

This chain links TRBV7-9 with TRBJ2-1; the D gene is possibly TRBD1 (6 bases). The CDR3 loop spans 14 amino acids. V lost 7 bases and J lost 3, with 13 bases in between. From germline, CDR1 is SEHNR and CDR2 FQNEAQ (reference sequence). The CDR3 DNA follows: TGTGCCAGCACCCCACTCAGGGGCTACAATGAGCAGTTCTTC. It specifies CASTPLRGYNEQFF. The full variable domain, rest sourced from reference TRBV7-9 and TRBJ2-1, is DTGVSQNPRHKITKRGQNVTFRCDPISEHNRLYWYRQTLGQGPEFLTYFQNEAQLEKSRLLSDRFSAERPKGSFSTLEIQRTEQGDSAMYLCASTPLRGYNEQFFGPGTRLTVL.

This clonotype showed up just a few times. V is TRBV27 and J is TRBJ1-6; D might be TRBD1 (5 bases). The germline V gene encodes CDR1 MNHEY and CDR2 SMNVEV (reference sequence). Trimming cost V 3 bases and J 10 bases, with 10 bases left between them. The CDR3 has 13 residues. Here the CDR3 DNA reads TGTGCCAGCAGTTTCAGGGTCAGCTCACCCCTCCACTTT. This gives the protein CASSFRVSSPLHF.

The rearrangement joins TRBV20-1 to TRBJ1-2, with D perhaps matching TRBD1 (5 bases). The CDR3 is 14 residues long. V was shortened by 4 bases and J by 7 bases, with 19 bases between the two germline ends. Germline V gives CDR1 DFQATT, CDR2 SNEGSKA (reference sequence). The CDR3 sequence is CSANLRRAQGGYTF. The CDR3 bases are TGCAGTGCTAACCTGCGACGAGCCCAGGGTGGCTACACCTTC.

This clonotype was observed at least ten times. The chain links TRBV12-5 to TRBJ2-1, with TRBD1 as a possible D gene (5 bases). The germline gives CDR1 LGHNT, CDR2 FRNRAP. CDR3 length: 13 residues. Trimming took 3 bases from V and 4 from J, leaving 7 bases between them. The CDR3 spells CASGFQGYNEQFF. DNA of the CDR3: TGTGCTAGTGGTTTTCAGGGTTACAATGAGCAGTTCTTC.

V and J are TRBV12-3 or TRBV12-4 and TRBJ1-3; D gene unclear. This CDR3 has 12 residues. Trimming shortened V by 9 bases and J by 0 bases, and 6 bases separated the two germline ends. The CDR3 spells CASLSSGNTIYF. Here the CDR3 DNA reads TGTGCCAGTCTCAGCTCTGGAAACACCATATATTTT.

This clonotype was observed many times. CDR3 sequence reads: CASSQAGRQGSEAFF. The CDR3 DNA is TGCGCCAGCAGCCAAGCTGGCCGTCAGGGGTCTGAAGCTTTCTTT. The chain recombines TRBV4-1 with TRBJ1-1; D might be TRBD1 (6 bases). Germline V gene sequence: CDR1 MGHRA, CDR2 YSYEKL. V lost 1 base and J 6 bases, leaving 15 bases between the germline ends. The CDR3 runs 15 residues.

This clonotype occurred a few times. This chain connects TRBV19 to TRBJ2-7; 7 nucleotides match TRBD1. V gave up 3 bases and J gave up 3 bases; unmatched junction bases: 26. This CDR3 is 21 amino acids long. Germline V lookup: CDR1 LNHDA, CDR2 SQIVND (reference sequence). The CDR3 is CASSISSRTGLGAGKHYEQYF. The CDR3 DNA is TGTGCCAGTAGTATTTCTTCCAGGACAGGACTGGGAGCCGGGAAGCACTACGAGCAGTACTTC.

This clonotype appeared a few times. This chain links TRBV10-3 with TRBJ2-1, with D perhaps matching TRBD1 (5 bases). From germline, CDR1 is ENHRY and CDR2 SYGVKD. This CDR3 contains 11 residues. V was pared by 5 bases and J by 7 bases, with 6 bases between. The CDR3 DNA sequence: TGTGCCATCAGTCCAGGGAATGAGCAGTTCTTC. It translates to CAISPGNEQFF.

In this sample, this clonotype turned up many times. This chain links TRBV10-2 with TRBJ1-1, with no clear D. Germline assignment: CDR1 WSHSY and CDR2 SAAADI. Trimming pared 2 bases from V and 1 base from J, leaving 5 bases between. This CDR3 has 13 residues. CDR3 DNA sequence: TGCGCCAGCAGTGAGCGGTCGAACACTGAAGCTTTCTTT. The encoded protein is CASSERSNTEAFF.

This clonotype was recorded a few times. This CDR3 is CASSIVRGGELFF. The CDR3 region has the DNA TGTGCCAGTAGTATAGTTAGAGGAGGGGAGCTGTTTTTT. The rearrangement uses TRBV19 and TRBJ2-2; D unresolved. V lost 1 base, J lost 8 bases, and 8 bases lay in between. The germline V gene encodes CDR1 LNHDA and CDR2 SQIVND (reference sequence). This CDR3 is built from 13 residues.

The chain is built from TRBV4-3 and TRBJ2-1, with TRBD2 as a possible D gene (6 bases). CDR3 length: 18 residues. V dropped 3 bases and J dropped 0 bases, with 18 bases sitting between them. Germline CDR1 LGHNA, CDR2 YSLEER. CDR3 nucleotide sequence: TGCGCCAGCAGCCACCCATCGAGCGGACTAAGCTCCTACAATGAGCAGTTCTTC. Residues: CASSHPSSGLSSYNEQFF.

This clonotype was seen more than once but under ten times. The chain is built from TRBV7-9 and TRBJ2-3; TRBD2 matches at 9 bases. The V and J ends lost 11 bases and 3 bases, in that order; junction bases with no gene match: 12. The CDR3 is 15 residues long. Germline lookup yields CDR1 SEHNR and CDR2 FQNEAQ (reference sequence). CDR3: CAPEVLAGSTDTQYF. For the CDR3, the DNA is TGTGCCCCCGAGGTCCTAGCGGGAAGTACAGATACGCAGTATTTT.